Detailed here is one TCR beta chain. The V gene end was trimmed by 10 bases and the J gene end by 7 bases; junction bases not matched to a gene: 12. This CDR3 has 15 residues. Germline CDR1 reads MNHEY; CDR2 reads SMNVEV (reference sequence). These data are taken from a study of T cell changes during pregnancy in multiple sclerosis. Profiled with immunoSEQ multiplex PCR; TCRdb holds only in-frame clones, not every one. Of tens of thousands of clones listed, roughly nine tenths are singletons. The receptor comes from a female donor with multiple sclerosis, enrolled in a pregnancy study. This sample comprised peripheral blood, obtained in the second trimester of pregnancy. The chain uses TRBV27 and TRBJ1-4; 10 bases fit TRBD1. The CDR3 DNA is TGTGCCACCCGGGACAGGGGATCTAGAGGTGAAAAACTGTTTTTT. This codes for CATRDRGSRGEKLFF. Combining the CDR3 with reference TRBV27 and TRBJ1-4 gives the whole variable domain EAQVTQNPRYLITVTGKKLTVTCSQNMNHEYMSWYRQDPGLGLRQIYYSMNVEVTDKGDVPEGYKVSRKEKRNFPLILESPSPNQTSLYFCATRDRGSRGEKLFFGSGTQLSVL.